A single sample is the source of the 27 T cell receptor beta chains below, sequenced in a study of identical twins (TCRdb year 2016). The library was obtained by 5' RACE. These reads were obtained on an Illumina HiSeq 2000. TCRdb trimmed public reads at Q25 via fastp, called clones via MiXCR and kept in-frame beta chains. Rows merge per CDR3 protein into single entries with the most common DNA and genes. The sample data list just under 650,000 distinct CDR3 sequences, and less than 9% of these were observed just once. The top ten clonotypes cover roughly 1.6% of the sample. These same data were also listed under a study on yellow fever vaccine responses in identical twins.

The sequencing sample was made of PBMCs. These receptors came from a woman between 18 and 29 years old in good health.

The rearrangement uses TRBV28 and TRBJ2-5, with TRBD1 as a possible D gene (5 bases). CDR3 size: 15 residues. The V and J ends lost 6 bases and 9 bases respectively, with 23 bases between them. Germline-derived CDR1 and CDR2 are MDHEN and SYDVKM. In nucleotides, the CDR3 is TGTGCCAGCAGCCACAGGAAGGGGAAAAATAGGGCCCAGTACTTC. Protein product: CASSHRKGKNRAQYF.

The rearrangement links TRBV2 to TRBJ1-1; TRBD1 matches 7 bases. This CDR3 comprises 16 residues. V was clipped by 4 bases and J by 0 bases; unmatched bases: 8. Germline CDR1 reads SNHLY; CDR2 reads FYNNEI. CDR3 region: CASSGEGAMVNTEAFF. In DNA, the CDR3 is TGTGCCAGCAGTGGGGAGGGGGCTATGGTGAACACTGAAGCTTTCTTT.

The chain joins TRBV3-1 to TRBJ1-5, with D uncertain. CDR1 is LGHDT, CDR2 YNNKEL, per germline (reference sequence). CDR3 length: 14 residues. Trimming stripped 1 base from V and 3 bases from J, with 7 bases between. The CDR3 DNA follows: TGTGCCAGCAGCCAAGCTGCATTCAATCAGCCCCAGCATTTT. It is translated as CASSQAAFNQPQHF.

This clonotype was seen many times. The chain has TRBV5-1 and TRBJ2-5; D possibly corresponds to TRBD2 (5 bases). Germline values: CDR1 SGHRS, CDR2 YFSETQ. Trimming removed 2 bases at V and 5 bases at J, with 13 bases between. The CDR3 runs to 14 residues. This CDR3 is CASSFESGKETQYF. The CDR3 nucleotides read TGCGCCAGCAGCTTTGAATCGGGAAAGGAGACCCAGTACTTC.

For the CDR3, the DNA is TGTGCCAGCAGCTTAGCGGGGGGACACTACAATGAGCAGTTCTTC. The encoded protein is CASSLAGGHYNEQFF. V usage is TRBV7-2 and J usage is TRBJ2-1; D may be TRBD1 or TRBD2 (6 bases each). V lost 0 bases to trimming and J lost 3 bases, with 9 bases between them. Germline loops: CDR1 SGHTA, CDR2 FQGNSA. This CDR3 spans 15 amino acids.

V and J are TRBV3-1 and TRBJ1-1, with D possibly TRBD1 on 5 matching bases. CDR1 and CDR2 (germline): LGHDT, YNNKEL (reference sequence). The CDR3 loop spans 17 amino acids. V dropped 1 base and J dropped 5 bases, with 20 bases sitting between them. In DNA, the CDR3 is TGTGCCAGCAGCCAAGTTCTTAGGGGTCCCGGTGAAACTGAAGCTTTCTTT. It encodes CASSQVLRGPGETEAFF.

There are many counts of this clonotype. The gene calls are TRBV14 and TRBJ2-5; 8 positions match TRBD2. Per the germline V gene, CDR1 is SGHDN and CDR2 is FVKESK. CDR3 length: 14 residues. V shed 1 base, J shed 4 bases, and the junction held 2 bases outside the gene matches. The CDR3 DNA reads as TGTGCCAGCAGCCAAGCCCTAGCGGGAGAGACCCAGTACTTC. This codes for CASSQALAGETQYF.

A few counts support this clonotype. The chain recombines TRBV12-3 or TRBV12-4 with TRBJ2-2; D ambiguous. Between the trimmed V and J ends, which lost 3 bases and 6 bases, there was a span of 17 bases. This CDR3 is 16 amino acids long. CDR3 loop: CASSFSAYPQPGELFF. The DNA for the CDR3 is TGTGCCAGCAGTTTCTCGGCTTACCCTCAACCCGGGGAGCTGTTTTTT.

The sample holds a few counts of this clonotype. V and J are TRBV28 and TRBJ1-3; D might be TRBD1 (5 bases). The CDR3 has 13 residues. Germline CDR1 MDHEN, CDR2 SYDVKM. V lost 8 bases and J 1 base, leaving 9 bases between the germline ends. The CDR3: CASRGSSGNTIYF. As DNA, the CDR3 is TGTGCCAGCCGGGGGAGTTCTGGAAACACCATATATTTT.

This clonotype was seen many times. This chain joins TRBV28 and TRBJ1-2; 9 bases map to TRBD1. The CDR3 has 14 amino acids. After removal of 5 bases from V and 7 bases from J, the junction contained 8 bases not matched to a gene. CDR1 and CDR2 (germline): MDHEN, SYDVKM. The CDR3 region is CASSRDRGIGGYTF. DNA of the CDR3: TGTGCCAGCAGTCGTGACAGGGGGATTGGTGGCTACACCTTC.

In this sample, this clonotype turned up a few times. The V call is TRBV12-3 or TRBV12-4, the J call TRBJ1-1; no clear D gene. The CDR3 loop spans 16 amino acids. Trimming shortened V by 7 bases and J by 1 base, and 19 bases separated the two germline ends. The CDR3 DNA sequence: TGTGCCAGCATTTCTCCTCTTGGTGCGGGGAACACTGAAGCTTTCTTT. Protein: CASISPLGAGNTEAFF.

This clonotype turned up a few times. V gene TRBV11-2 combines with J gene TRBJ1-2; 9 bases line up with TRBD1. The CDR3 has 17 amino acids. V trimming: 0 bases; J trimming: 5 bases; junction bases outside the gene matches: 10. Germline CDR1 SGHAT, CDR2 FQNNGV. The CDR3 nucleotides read TGTGCCAGCAGCTTAGAATCGTCCGGGACAGGGAGATATGGCTACACCTTC. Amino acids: CASSLESSGTGRYGYTF. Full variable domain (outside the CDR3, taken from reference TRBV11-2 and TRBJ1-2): EAGVAQSPRYKIIEKRQSVAFWCNPISGHATLYWYQQILGQGPKLLIQFQNNGVVDDSQLPKDRFSAERLKGVDSTLKIQPAKLEDSAVYLCASSLESSGTGRYGYTFGSGTRLTVV.

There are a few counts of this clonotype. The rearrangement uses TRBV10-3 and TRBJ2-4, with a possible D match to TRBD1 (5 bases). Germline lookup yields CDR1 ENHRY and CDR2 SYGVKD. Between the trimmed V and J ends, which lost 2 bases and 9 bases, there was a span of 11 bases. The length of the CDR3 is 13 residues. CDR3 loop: CAISEQGSGIQYF. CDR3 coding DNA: TGTGCCATCAGTGAGCAGGGAAGTGGCATTCAGTACTTC.

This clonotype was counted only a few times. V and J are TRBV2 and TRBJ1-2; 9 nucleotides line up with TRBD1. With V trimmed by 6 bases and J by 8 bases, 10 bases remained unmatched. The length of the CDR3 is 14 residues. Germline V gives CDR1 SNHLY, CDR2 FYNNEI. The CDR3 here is CASRPYRGPEGYTF. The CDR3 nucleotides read TGTGCCAGCAGGCCTTACAGGGGGCCGGAAGGCTACACCTTC. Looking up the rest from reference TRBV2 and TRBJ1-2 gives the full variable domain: EPEVTQTPSHQVTQMGQEVILRCVPISNHLYFYWYRQILGQKVEFLVSFYNNEISEKSEIFDDQFSVERPDGSNFTLKIRSTKLEDSAMYFCASRPYRGPEGYTFGSGTRLTVV.

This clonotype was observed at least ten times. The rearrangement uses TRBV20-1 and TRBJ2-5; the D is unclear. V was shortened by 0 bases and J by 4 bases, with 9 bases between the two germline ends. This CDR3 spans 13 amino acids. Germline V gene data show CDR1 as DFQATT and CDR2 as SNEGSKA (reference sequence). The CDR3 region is CSARDLRRETQYF. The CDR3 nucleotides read TGCAGTGCTAGAGATCTCCGGAGAGAGACCCAGTACTTC.

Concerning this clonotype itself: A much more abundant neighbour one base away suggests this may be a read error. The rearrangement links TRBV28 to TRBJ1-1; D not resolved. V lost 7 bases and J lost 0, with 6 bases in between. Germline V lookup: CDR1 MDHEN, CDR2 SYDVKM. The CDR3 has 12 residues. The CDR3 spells CASTTVNTEAFF. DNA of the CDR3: TGTGCCAGCACCACAGTGAACACTGAAGCTTTCTTT.

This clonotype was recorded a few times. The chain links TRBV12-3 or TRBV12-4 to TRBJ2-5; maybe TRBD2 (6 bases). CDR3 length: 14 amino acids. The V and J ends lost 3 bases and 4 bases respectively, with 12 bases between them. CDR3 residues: CASSFNHGGETQYF. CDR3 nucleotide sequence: TGTGCCAGCAGTTTTAATCACGGGGGAGAGACCCAGTACTTC.

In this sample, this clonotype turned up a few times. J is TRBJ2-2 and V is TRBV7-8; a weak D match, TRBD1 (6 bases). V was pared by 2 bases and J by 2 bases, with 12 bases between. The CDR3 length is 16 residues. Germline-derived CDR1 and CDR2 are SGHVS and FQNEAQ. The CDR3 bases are TGTGCCAGCAGCTTACCAGGGGCGGCTAACACCGGGGAGCTGTTTTTT. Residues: CASSLPGAANTGELFF. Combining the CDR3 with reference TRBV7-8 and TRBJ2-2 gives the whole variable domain GAGVSQSPRYKVAKRGQDVALRCDPISGHVSLFWYQQALGQGPEFLTYFQNEAQLDKSGLPSDRFFAERPEGSVSTLKIQRTQQEDSAVYLCASSLPGAANTGELFFGEGSRLTVL.

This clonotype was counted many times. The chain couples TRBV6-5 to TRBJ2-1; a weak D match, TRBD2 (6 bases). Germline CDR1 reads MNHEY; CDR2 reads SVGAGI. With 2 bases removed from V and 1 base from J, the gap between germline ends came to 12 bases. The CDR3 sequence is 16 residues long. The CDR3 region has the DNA TGTGCCAGCAGTTACACGGGACTCCAATCCTACAATGAGCAGTTCTTC. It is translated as CASSYTGLQSYNEQFF.

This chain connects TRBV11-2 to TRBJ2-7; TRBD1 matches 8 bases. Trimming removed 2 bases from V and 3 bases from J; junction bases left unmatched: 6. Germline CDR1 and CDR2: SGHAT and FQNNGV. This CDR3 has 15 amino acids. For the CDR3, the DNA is TGTGCCAGCAGCTTACCCCCGACAGGGGACTACGAGCAGTACGTC. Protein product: CASSLPPTGDYEQYV.

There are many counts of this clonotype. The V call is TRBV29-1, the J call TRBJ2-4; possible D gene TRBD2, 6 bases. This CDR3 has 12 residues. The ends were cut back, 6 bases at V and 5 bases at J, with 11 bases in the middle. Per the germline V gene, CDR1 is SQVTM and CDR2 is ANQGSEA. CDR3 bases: TGCAGCGTCCGGGAGAGGGAAAACATTCAGTACTTC. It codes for CSVRERENIQYF.

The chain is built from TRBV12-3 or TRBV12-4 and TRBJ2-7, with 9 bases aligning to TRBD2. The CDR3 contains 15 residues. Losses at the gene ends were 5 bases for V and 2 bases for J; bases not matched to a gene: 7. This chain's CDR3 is CASSVQAGGAYEQYF. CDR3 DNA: TGTGCCAGCAGTGTCCAAGCGGGAGGAGCCTACGAGCAGTACTTC.

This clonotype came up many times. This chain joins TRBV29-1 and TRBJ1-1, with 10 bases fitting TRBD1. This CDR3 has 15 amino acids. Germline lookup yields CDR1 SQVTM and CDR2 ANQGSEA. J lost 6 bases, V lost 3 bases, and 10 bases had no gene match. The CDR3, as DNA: TGCAGCGTTGACCGGACAGGGGGAGTCGACGCTGAAGCTTTCTTT. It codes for CSVDRTGGVDAEAFF.

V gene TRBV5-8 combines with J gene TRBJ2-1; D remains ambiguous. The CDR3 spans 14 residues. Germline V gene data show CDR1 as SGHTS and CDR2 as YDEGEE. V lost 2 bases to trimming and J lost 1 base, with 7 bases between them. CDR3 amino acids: CASSLTNSYNEQFF. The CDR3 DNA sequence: TGTGCCAGCAGCTTAACTAATTCCTACAATGAGCAGTTCTTC.

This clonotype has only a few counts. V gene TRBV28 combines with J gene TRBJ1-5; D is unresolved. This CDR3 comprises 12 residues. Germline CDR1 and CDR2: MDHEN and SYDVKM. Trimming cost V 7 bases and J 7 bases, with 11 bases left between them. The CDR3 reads CASTLIGQPQHF. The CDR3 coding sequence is TGTGCCAGCACCTTAATTGGGCAGCCCCAGCATTTT.

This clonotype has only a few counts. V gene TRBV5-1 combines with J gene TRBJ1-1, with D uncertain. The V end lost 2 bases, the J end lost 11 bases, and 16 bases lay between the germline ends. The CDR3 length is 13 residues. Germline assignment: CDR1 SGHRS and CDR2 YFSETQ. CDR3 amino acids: CASSLEKPAMAFF. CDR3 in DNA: TGCGCCAGCAGCTTAGAGAAGCCTGCTATGGCTTTCTTT.

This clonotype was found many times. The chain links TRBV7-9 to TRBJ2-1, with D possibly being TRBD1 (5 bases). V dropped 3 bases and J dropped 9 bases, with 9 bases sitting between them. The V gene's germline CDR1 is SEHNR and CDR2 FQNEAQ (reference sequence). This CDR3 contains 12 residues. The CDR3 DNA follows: TGTGCCAGCAGCTTTGACAGTACTGAGCAGTTCTTC. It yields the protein CASSFDSTEQFF. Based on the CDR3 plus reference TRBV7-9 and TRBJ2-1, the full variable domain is DTGVSQNPRHKITKRGQNVTFRCDPISEHNRLYWYRQTLGQGPEFLTYFQNEAQLEKSRLLSDRFSAERPKGSFSTLEIQRTEQGDSAMYLCASSFDSTEQFFGPGTRLTVL.